This T cell receptor (beta chain) was identified in a study of T cells in Graves' hyperthyroidism and ophthalmopathy. RNA transcripts provided the source from which TCR beta CDR3 regions were amplified. With the HTBI primer set, the TCR CDR3 went through a first round of RT-PCR. TCRdb re-called the multiplex PCR reads through MiXCR, storing one row per CDR3 protein. The sample yields nearly 250,000 distinct CDR3 sequences, around 26% seen once. This clonotype was seen ten or more times. Sequences were obtained from blood. The receptor comes from a woman in her thirties or forties with Graves' ophthalmopathy.

CDR3 residues: CASSGSAYEQYF. In DNA form, the CDR3 reads TGTGCCAGCAGCGGGAGTGCCTACGAGCAGTACTTC. This sequence joins TRBV6-5 and TRBJ2-7, with a tentative D call TRBD2 (6 bases). Germline loops: CDR1 MNHEY, CDR2 SVGAGI. Deletions cut 6 bases from V and 2 bases from J, with 8 bases between. The CDR3 extends over 12 amino acids.